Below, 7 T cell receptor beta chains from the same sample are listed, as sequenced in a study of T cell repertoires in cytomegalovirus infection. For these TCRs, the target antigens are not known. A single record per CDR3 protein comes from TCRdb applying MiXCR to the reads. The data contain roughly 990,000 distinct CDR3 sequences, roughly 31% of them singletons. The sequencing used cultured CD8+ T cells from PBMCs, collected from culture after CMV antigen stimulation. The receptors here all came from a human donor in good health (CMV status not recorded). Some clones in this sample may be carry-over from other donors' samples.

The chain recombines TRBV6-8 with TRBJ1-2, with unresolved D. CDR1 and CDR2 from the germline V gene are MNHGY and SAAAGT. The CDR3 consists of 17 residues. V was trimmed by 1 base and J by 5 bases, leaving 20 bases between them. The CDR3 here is CASSYYRDTITLYGYTF. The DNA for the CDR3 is TGTGCCAGCAGTTACTACCGGGATACAATTACCCTTTATGGCTACACCTTC.

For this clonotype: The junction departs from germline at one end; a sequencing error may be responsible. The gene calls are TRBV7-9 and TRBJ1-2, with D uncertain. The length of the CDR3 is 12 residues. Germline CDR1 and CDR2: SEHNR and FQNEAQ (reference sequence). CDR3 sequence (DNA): TGTGCCAACAGCCTTGGGGACTATGGCTACACCTTC. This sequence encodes CANSLGDYGYTF.

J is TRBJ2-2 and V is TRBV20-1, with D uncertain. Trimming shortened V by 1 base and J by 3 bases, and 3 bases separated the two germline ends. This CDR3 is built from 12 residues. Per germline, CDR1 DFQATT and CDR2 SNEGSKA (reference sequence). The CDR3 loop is CSARVDTGELFF. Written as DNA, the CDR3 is TGCAGTGCTAGAGTGGACACCGGGGAGCTGTTTTTT.

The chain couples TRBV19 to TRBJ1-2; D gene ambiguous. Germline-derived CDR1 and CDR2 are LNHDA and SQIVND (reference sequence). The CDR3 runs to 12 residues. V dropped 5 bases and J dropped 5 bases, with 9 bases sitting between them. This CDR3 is CASSFPSYGYTF. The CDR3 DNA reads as TGTGCCAGTAGTTTTCCCTCATATGGCTACACCTTC.

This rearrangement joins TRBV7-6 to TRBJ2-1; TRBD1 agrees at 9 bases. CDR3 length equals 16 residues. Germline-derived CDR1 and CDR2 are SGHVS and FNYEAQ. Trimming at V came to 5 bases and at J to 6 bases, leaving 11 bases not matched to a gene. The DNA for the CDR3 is TGTGCCAGCAGCGATGACCGGGACAGGGTCTGCAATGAGCAGTTCTTC. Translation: CASSDDRDRVCNEQFF.

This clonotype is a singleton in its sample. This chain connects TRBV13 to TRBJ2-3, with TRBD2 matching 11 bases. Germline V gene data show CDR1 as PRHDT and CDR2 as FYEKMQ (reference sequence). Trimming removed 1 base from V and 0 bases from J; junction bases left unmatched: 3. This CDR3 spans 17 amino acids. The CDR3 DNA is TGTGCCAGCAGCTTAGTATCTAGCGGGGGGAGCACAGATACGCAGTATTTT. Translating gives CASSLVSSGGSTDTQYF. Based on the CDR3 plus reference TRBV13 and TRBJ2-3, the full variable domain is AAGVIQSPRHLIKEKRETATLKCYPIPRHDTVYWYQQGPGQDPQFLISFYEKMQSDKGSIPDRFSAQQFSDYHSELNMSSLELGDSALYFCASSLVSSGGSTDTQYFGPGTRLTVL.

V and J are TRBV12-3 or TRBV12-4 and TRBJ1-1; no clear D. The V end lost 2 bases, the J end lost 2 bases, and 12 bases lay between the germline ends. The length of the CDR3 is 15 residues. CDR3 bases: TGTGCCAGCAGTTTAATGGTTTCCACAAACACTGAAGCTTTCTTT. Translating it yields CASSLMVSTNTEAFF.